This T cell receptor beta chain was observed in a study of CXCR3-negative and CXCR3-positive naive CD8 T cells. The TRB libraries of cDNA were built by UMI-labeled 5' RACE. TCRdb reprocessed the 5' RACE reads and reports one entry per CDR3 protein, with no DNA. The sample holds about 45,000 distinct CDR3 sequences. Of note for this clonotype: Its specificity is unknown.

The CDR3 spans 14 residues. Germline V gene sequence: CDR1 SGHVS, CDR2 FQNEAQ. Study findings and constraints: Diversity ran similarly high across both naive subsets but far lower in memory CD8+ cells.

The chain carries TRBV7-8 and TRBJ2-2; TCRdb picks TRBD1, but there is no DNA to check that call. The sequenced sample was naive CXCR3- CD8+ T cells from blood. Subset given: CD45RO-CCR7+CD27+CD95- naive CD8+ T cells lacking CXCR3 (TNR3-). This clonotype was sampled from a human donor in good health. Some clones in this sample may be carry-over from other donors' samples. The CDR3 region is CASSLAGVAGELFF.